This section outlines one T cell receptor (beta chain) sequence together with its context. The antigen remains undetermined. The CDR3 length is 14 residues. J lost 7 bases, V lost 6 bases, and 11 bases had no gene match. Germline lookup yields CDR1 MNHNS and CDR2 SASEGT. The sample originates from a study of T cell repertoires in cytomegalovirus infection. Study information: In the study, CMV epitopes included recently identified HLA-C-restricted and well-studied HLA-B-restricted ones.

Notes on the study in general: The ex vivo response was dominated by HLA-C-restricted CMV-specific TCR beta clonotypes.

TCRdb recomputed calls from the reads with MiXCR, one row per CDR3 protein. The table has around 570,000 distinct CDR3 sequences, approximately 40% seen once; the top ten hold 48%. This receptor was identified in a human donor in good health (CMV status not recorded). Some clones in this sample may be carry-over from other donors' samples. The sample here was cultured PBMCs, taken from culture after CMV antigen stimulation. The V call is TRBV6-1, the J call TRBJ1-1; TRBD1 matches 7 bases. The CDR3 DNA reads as TGTGCCAGCAGGCTTACAGGGGCTCGAAATGAAGCTTTCTTT. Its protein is CASRLTGARNEAFF.